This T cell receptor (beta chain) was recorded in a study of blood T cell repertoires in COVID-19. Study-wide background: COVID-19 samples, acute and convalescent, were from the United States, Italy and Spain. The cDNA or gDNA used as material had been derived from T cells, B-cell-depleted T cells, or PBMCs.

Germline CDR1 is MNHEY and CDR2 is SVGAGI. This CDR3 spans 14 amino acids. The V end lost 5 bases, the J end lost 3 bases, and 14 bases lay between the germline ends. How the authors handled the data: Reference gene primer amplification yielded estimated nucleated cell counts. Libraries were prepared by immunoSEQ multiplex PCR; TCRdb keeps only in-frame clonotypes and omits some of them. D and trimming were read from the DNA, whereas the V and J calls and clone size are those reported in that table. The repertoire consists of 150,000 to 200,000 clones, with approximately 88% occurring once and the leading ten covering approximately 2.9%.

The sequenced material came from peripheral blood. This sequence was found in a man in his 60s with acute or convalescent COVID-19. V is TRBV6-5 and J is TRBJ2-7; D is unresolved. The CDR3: CASSRGPLLYEQYF. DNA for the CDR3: TGTGCCAGCAGTCGTGGGCCGTTACTCTACGAGCAGTACTTC.